The sequence of this TCR beta chain was determined in a study of blood T cell repertoires in COVID-19. About the research overall: The cDNA or gDNA used as material had been derived from T cells, B-cell-depleted T cells, or PBMCs.

With regard to this clone: One junction end does not reproduce the germline sequence, and a read error may be involved.

How the authors handled the data: How many nucleated cells were present was estimated from reference gene primer amplification. Profiling relied on immunoSEQ multiplex PCR, and the TCRdb table lists in-frame clones only, not all of them. D and trimming come from the DNA, and the V and J calls and clone size come from that table. Here the sample spans about 55,000 clones, approximately 90% being singletons. The germline CDR1 and CDR2 sequences are SGHNT and YENEEA. This CDR3 spans 14 amino acids. The source of this sequence is a man aged 35 to 55 with acute or convalescent COVID-19. The rearrangement uses TRBV11-3 and TRBJ2-5; D might be TRBD1 (5 bases). The sample was peripheral blood. The CDR3 reads CASSFDTGQGTQYF. The DNA for the CDR3 is TGTGCCAGCAGCTTTGACACAGGACAAGGGACCCAGTACTTC.